The 21 T cell receptor beta chains in this list originate from one sample, sequenced in a study of T cells in Graves' hyperthyroidism and ophthalmopathy. There were TCR beta CDR3 regions amplified from RNA transcripts. HTBI primers were used for first-round RT-PCR of the TCR CDR3. TCRdb re-called the multiplex PCR reads through MiXCR, storing one row per CDR3 protein. The data hold around 340,000 distinct CDR3 sequences, with approximately 13% observed a single time. Sequenced sample: blood. The receptors were gathered from a woman in her twenties or thirties with Graves' hyperthyroidism.

This clonotype appeared many times. The chain combines TRBV2 with TRBJ1-1, with D unclear. Germline V lookup: CDR1 SNHLY, CDR2 FYNNEI. V was clipped by 7 bases and J by 4 bases, with 13 bases between them. CDR3 length: 13 residues. The CDR3 sequence: CASNAGTGTEAFF. For the CDR3, the DNA is TGTGCCAGCAATGCGGGAACGGGCACTGAAGCTTTCTTT.

In this sample, this clonotype turned up a few times. Germline is not matched at one junction end, which may reflect a read error. The chain has TRBV15 and TRBJ2-3; 7 bases align to TRBD2. The CDR3 runs 16 residues. The germline gives CDR1 LNHNV, CDR2 YYDKDF (reference sequence). This CDR3 is CATSRRSGMGADTQYF. In nucleotides, the CDR3 is TGTGCCACTAGCAGAAGAAGCGGGATGGGCGCAGATACGCAGTATTTT.

This clonotype was seen ten or more times. This chain uses TRBV7-6 with TRBJ1-1; D perhaps matches TRBD1 (6 bases). Between the trimmed V and J ends, which lost 1 base and 5 bases, there was a span of 17 bases. Germline lookup yields CDR1 SGHVS and CDR2 FNYEAQ. The CDR3 contains 16 residues. In DNA, the CDR3 is TGTGCCAGCAGCTTAGTACTCGGGGGCAAGGAAACTGAAGCTTTCTTT. It yields the protein CASSLVLGGKETEAFF.

This clonotype has only a few counts. This chain uses TRBV29-1 with TRBJ1-2; 10 nucleotides match TRBD1. The V and J ends lost 0 bases and 7 bases, in that order; junction bases with no gene match: 5. This CDR3 has 14 amino acids. Germline values: CDR1 SQVTM, CDR2 ANQGSEA. The CDR3 region has the DNA TGCAGCGTTGAAGATCGGACAGGGGGGGTTGGCTACACCTTC. It is translated as CSVEDRTGGVGYTF.

The sample holds many counts of this clonotype. The chain carries TRBV6-5 and TRBJ2-1; D is possibly TRBD2 (6 bases). The CDR3 consists of 14 residues. Germline V gives CDR1 MNHEY, CDR2 SVGAGI. Trimming removed 2 bases from V and 4 bases from J, with 9 bases in between. Written as DNA, the CDR3 is TGTGCCAGCAGTTACCCGGAGGGATACAATGAGCAGTTCTTC. Protein: CASSYPEGYNEQFF.

This clonotype turned up a few times. This sequence joins TRBV12-3 or TRBV12-4 and TRBJ1-5, with D perhaps TRBD1 (5 bases). The germline V and J ends were trimmed by 7 bases and 1 base, with 11 bases remaining between them. The CDR3 is 14 residues long. The CDR3 sequence: CASTLRGSNQPQHF. Here the CDR3 DNA reads TGTGCCAGCACCTTACGGGGGAGCAATCAGCCCCAGCATTTT.

This clonotype has only a few counts. The chain recombines TRBV29-1 with TRBJ2-7; 7 positions agree with TRBD2. V lost 3 bases, J lost 3 bases, and 11 bases stayed unmatched. This CDR3 comprises 15 residues. CDR1 and CDR2 from the germline V gene are SQVTM and ANQGSEA. Written as DNA, the CDR3 is TGCAGCGTTGAGGTCCCTAGCGGAGGGGACTACGAGCAGTACTTC. The encoded protein is CSVEVPSGGDYEQYF.

The V call is TRBV6-2 or TRBV6-3, the J call TRBJ1-4, with D perhaps matching TRBD1 (6 bases). CDR1 MNHEY and CDR2 SVGEGT come from the germline V gene. The CDR3 loop spans 15 amino acids. Trimming pared 5 bases from V and 6 bases from J, leaving 16 bases between. DNA of the CDR3: TGTGCCAGCAGTGCTCACAGGGTTGCGGATGAAAAACTGTTTTTT. Its protein product is CASSAHRVADEKLFF.

Only a few counts were recorded for this clonotype. The CDR3 DNA is TGTGCCAGCAGCTTAAGAGGGTCTGAACAGCCCCAGCATTTT. Amino acid sequence: CASSLRGSEQPQHF. V usage is TRBV7-2 and J usage is TRBJ1-5; no firm D call. Germline V gene lookup returns CDR1 SGHTA and CDR2 FQGNSA. This CDR3 spans 14 amino acids. V lost 2 bases, J lost 7 bases, and 12 bases lay in between.

There are many counts of this clonotype. The rearrangement links TRBV28 to TRBJ2-1; a weak D match, TRBD2 (5 bases). V lost 10 bases, J lost 0 bases, and 16 bases lay in between. The CDR3 sequence is 15 residues long. CDR1 and CDR2 from the germline V gene are MDHEN and SYDVKM. In nucleotides, the CDR3 is TGTGCCACCAGAGGGTCGGACTTCTCCTACAATGAGCAGTTCTTC. Its translation: CATRGSDFSYNEQFF.

This clonotype came up a few times. A single base separates this from a much larger clone, so it may be a read error. The rearrangement joins TRBV20-1 to TRBJ1-1; possibly TRBD1 for D (5 bases). The ends were cut back, 1 base at V and 1 base at J, with 7 bases in the middle. This CDR3 spans 13 amino acids. Germline-derived CDR1 and CDR2 are DFQATT and SNEGSKA (reference sequence). The CDR3 loop reads CSARGQPNTEAFF. The CDR3, as DNA: TGCAGTGCTAGAGGACAGCCGAACACTGAAGCTTTCTTT.

Worth noting for this clonotype: This clone may be a read error of a much larger clone one base away. The genes are TRBV6-1 and TRBJ1-1; 9 positions agree with TRBD1. The CDR3 contains 14 residues. Germline V gene sequence: CDR1 MNHNS, CDR2 SASEGT. Written as DNA, the CDR3 is TGTGCCGTAAACAGGGGGCTAGAGAACACTGAAGCTCTCTTT. Encoded protein: CAVNRGLENTEALF.

This clonotype was found a few times. The CDR3 bases are TGTGCCAGCAGCTTAGCGGAGGGACAGCCCCAGCATTTT. This translates into CASSLAEGQPQHF. The chain carries TRBV7-2 and TRBJ1-5; D is undetermined. V shed 0 bases and J shed 7 bases, with 7 bases lying between them. The germline V gene has CDR1 SGHTA and CDR2 FQGNSA. CDR3 length equals 13 residues.

The CDR3 here is CASSLRGVETQYF. For the CDR3, the DNA is TGCGCCAGCAGCTTAAGGGGAGTGGAGACCCAGTACTTC. V and J are TRBV5-1 and TRBJ2-5; the D gene could be TRBD1 or TRBD2 (5 bases each). V shed 2 bases and J shed 5 bases, with 10 bases lying between them. Germline V CDR1 and CDR2: SGHRS, YFSETQ. The CDR3 has 13 residues.

This clonotype has a count of ten or more. This chain joins TRBV7-2 and TRBJ2-7; weak D call: TRBD2 (6 bases). V lost 5 bases and J lost 1, with 15 bases in between. The CDR3 totals 15 residues. Germline V gives CDR1 SGHTA, CDR2 FQGNSA. CDR3 DNA sequence: TGTGCCAGCAGCACCGCGGGGCTAGCGTCCTACGAGCAGTACTTC. It yields the protein CASSTAGLASYEQYF.

In its sample, this clonotype was seen a few times. The gene calls are TRBV15 and TRBJ2-3; a weak D match, TRBD2 (6 bases). V dropped 3 bases and J dropped 0 bases, with 19 bases sitting between them. The length of the CDR3 is 18 residues. Germline assignment: CDR1 LNHNV and CDR2 YYDKDF (reference sequence). The CDR3 coding sequence is TGTGCCACCAGCAGCGACGATGCGGGGCGCAGTAGCACAGATACGCAGTATTTT. This encodes CATSSDDAGRSSTDTQYF.

The chain uses TRBV9 and TRBJ2-7, with 9 bases aligning to TRBD2. The germline gives CDR1 SGDLS, CDR2 YYNGEE. This CDR3 is built from 15 residues. V lost 5 bases, J lost 9 bases, and 15 bases stayed unmatched. This CDR3 reads CASSGSGSRPGGQYF. CDR3 nucleotides: TGTGCCAGCAGTGGTAGCGGGAGCCGACCGGGGGGGCAGTACTTC.

At least ten counts were recorded for this clonotype. The J gene is TRBJ2-1, the V gene TRBV12-3 or TRBV12-4; 7 positions agree with TRBD2. This CDR3 region has 17 residues. J gave up 8 bases and V 3 bases, and 16 bases lay outside the gene matches. The CDR3 DNA reads as TGTGCCAGCAGTTTTGGTCTTTTAGGCAGGGCGGGGGATGAGCAGTTCTTC. It translates to CASSFGLLGRAGDEQFF.

This clonotype occurred many times. The chain has TRBV7-2 and TRBJ2-7; the D call may be TRBD1 or TRBD2 (5 bases each). The length of the CDR3 is 14 residues. From germline, CDR1 is SGHTA and CDR2 FQGNSA. Trimming removed 5 bases at V and 2 bases at J, with 13 bases between. As DNA, the CDR3 is TGTGCCAGCAGCCGGGACCGAGCGACCTACGAGCAGTACTTC. Translation gives CASSRDRATYEQYF.

This chain joins TRBV19 and TRBJ2-1; possibly TRBD1 or TRBD2 for D (5 bases each). Germline V gene lookup returns CDR1 LNHDA and CDR2 SQIVND (reference sequence). Trimming stripped 3 bases from V and 1 base from J, with 10 bases between. The CDR3 consists of 15 residues. The CDR3 coding sequence is TGTGCCAGTAGTATGGCCTGGGGGTCCTACAATGAGCAGTTCTTC. Translation gives CASSMAWGSYNEQFF.

This clonotype was found many times. The chain recombines TRBV27 with TRBJ2-4; D unclear. CDR1 is MNHEY, CDR2 SMNVEV, per germline (reference sequence). The CDR3 consists of 16 residues. V dropped 4 bases and J dropped 4 bases, with 17 bases sitting between them. The CDR3 loop reads CASSSPRSSRKNIQYF. The DNA of the CDR3 is TGTGCCAGCAGTTCCCCCCGGTCTTCAAGAAAAAACATTCAGTACTTC.